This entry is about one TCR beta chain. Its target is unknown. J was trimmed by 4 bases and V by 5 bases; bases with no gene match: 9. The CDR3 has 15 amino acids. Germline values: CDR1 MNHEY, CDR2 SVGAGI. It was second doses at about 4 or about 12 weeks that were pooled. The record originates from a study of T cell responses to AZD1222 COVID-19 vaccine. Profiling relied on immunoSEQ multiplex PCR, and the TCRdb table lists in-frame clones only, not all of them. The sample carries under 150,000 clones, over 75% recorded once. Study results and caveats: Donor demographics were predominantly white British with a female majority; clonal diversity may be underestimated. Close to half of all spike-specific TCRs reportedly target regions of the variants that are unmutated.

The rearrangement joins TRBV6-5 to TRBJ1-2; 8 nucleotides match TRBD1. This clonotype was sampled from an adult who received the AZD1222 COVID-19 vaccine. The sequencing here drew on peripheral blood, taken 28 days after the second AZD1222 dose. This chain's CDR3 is CASSPRQGMGYGYTF. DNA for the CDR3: TGTGCCAGCAGTCCCCGACAGGGGATGGGCTATGGCTACACCTTC.